The 27 T cell receptor beta chains below were found in one sample sequenced in a study of blood T cell repertoires in COVID-19. Sequenced by immunoSEQ multiplex PCR; TCRdb stores in-frame clones only, minus some. This sample has hundreds of thousands of clones, with 86% found just once. The specimen was peripheral blood. The receptors were sampled from a man between 45 and 60 years old with COVID-19, enrolled during active disease.

This chain links TRBV29-1 with TRBJ2-1; the match to TRBD2 covers 10 bases. V dropped 4 bases and J dropped 4; count of bases not matched to a gene: 19. This CDR3 spans 19 amino acids. The V gene's germline CDR1 is SQVTM and CDR2 ANQGSEA. CDR3 sequence: CSVAGSGRSQSIVYNEQFF. The CDR3 nucleotides are TGCAGCGTTGCTGGTAGCGGGAGGTCCCAATCTATTGTTTACAATGAGCAGTTCTTC.

The chain employs TRBV7-3 and TRBJ2-1, with 8 bases matching TRBD2. Losses at the gene ends were 5 bases for V and 7 bases for J; bases not matched to a gene: 13. The CDR3 consists of 16 residues. CDR1 is SGHTA and CDR2 is FQGTGA in the germline V gene. CDR3 nucleotides: TGTGCCAGCAGCCTCCTCGGGGGGGGCTATGATAATGAGCAGTTCTTC. This codes for CASSLLGGGYDNEQFF.

The chain has TRBV24-1 and TRBJ1-3, with 10 bases lining up with TRBD1. Germline V gene lookup returns CDR1 KGHDR and CDR2 SFDVKD. With V trimmed by 7 bases and J by 5 bases, 4 bases remained unmatched. The CDR3 totals 14 residues. The CDR3 loop is CATRGGQGRNTIYF. CDR3 coding DNA: TGTGCCACCAGGGGGGGACAGGGGAGAAACACCATATATTTT.

This chain uses TRBV5-4 with TRBJ2-3, with 15 bases identical to TRBD2. Germline CDR1 is SGHNT and CDR2 is YYREEE (reference sequence). The CDR3 loop spans 18 amino acids. Trimming removed 4 bases from V and 2 bases from J; junction bases left unmatched: 8. In DNA, the CDR3 is TGTGCCAGCAGCCAGGGACTAGCGGGGGGACTATCCACAGATACGCAGTATTTT. Its protein is CASSQGLAGGLSTDTQYF.

This chain joins TRBV7-2 and TRBJ1-5; D remains ambiguous. V lost 3 bases, J lost 4 bases, and 7 bases lay in between. The CDR3 is 13 amino acids. CDR1 is SGHTA, CDR2 FQGNSA, per germline. CDR3 DNA sequence: TGTGCCAGCAGCTTGCGGGGTAATCAGCCCCAGCATTTT. It codes for CASSLRGNQPQHF.

The chain carries TRBV5-5 and TRBJ2-1; no clear D. Trimming stripped 2 bases from V and 5 bases from J, with 8 bases between. The CDR3 contains 13 residues. The V gene's germline CDR1 is SGHKS and CDR2 YYEKEE (reference sequence). CDR3 DNA: TGTGCCAGCAGCTTTAAATCAGACAATGAGCAGTTCTTC. Translating it yields CASSFKSDNEQFF.

This sequence joins TRBV9 and TRBJ1-3, with D uncertain. Per germline, CDR1 SGDLS and CDR2 YYNGEE. V was shortened by 4 bases and J by 10 bases, with 21 bases between the two germline ends. The CDR3 spans 15 residues. CDR3 protein: CASSSGGPGVTTIYF. The CDR3 nucleotides read TGTGCCAGCAGCAGCGGCGGGCCGGGTGTGACAACCATATATTTT.

This chain uses TRBV10-3 with TRBJ1-5, with D possibly matching TRBD1 (5 bases). Per the germline V gene, CDR1 is ENHRY and CDR2 is SYGVKD. V lost 2 bases and J lost 7, with 12 bases in between. The CDR3 is 14 residues long. The CDR3 bases are TGTGCCATCAGTGAGGAAACAGGTATGCAGCCCCAGCATTTT. This encodes CAISEETGMQPQHF.

The chain is built from TRBV28 and TRBJ1-6; TRBD1 agrees at 8 bases. The CDR3 is 16 amino acids. V trimming: 10 bases; J trimming: 2 bases; junction bases outside the gene matches: 10. Germline loops: CDR1 MDHEN, CDR2 SYDVKM. The CDR3 DNA sequence: TGTGCCACCCAGCCCCAGGGGGCCGCCTATAATTCACCCCTCCACTTT. Its translation: CATQPQGAAYNSPLHF.

The chain's CDR3 is CASSLFQETEAFF. DNA for the CDR3: TGTGCCAGCAGTTTATTCCAGGAAACTGAAGCTTTCTTT. The rearrangement uses TRBV27 and TRBJ1-1; D gene ambiguous. Per the germline V gene, CDR1 is MNHEY and CDR2 is SMNVEV (reference sequence). V was trimmed by 1 base and J by 5 bases, leaving 8 bases between them. The CDR3 loop spans 13 amino acids.

V usage is TRBV19 and J usage is TRBJ2-1; D is perhaps TRBD2 (6 bases). V shed 0 bases and J shed 9 bases, with 15 bases lying between them. Germline-derived CDR1 and CDR2 are LNHDA and SQIVND (reference sequence). The CDR3 length is 15 residues. The CDR3 loop reads CASSIDGGNFGEQFF. The CDR3 coding sequence is TGTGCCAGTAGTATAGATGGCGGGAACTTCGGTGAGCAGTTCTTC.

This clone was seen a handful of times. The CDR3 DNA follows: TGTGCCAGCAGCTTACTAGCGGAAGGGACCGGGGAGCTGTTTTTT. Encoded protein: CASSLLAEGTGELFF. V usage is TRBV5-8 and J usage is TRBJ2-2, with 8 bases fitting TRBD2. This CDR3 spans 15 amino acids. V lost 2 bases, J lost 5 bases, and 5 bases stayed unmatched. CDR1 and CDR2 (germline): SGHTS, YDEGEE.

The CDR3 sequence is CASRPPGQGNYGYTF. The CDR3 DNA follows: TGTGCCAGCAGACCCCCGGGACAGGGAAACTATGGCTACACCTTC. The rearrangement joins TRBV25-1 to TRBJ1-2; 9 bases map to TRBD1. This CDR3 is 15 amino acids long. Unmatched junction bases numbered 7, after V lost 6 bases and J lost 2 bases. Per germline, CDR1 MGHDK and CDR2 SYGVNS.

V gene TRBV27 combines with J gene TRBJ2-7; no definite D call. This CDR3 comprises 14 residues. Germline loops: CDR1 MNHEY, CDR2 SMNVEV (reference sequence). Deletions cut 0 bases from V and 5 bases from J, with 11 bases between. The CDR3: CASSLSHPVDEQYF. The CDR3, as DNA: TGTGCCAGCAGTTTATCGCATCCGGTTGACGAGCAGTACTTC.

The table lists this clone with a few counts. The chain carries TRBV7-9 and TRBJ1-1; D is possibly TRBD1 (6 bases). V was shortened by 2 bases and J by 4 bases, with 11 bases between the two germline ends. The CDR3 is 14 residues long. CDR1 is SEHNR, CDR2 FQNEAQ, per germline (reference sequence). CDR3 sequence (DNA): TGTGCCAGCAGCTTAACAGGGTCATCCACTGAAGCTTTCTTT. Translation: CASSLTGSSTEAFF.

The chain has TRBV7-9 and TRBJ2-7; 7 bases are a match to TRBD1. Germline lookup yields CDR1 SEHNR and CDR2 FQNEAQ (reference sequence). This CDR3 region has 12 residues. With 5 bases clipped from V and 12 bases from J, the junction kept 10 bases outside the gene matches. CDR3 region: CASSPRTGEGYF. The CDR3 DNA sequence: TGTGCCAGCAGCCCGAGGACAGGTGAGGGGTACTTC.

The chain joins TRBV4-2 to TRBJ1-5; 7 positions agree with TRBD1. Per the germline V gene, CDR1 is LGHNA and CDR2 is YNFKEQ. With V trimmed by 0 bases and J by 5 bases, 4 bases remained unmatched. The CDR3 sequence is 15 residues long. CDR3 protein: CASSQEDRYDQPQHF. For the CDR3, the DNA is TGTGCCAGCAGCCAAGAGGACAGGTACGATCAGCCCCAGCATTTT.

V and J are TRBV30 and TRBJ2-1; TRBD2 matches at 8 bases. Germline CDR1 reads GTSNPN; CDR2 reads SVGIG (reference sequence). V lost 3 bases and J lost 8; bases outside the gene matches: 9. CDR3 length equals 14 residues. The chain's CDR3 is CAWSGAGVRYEQFF. The CDR3 region has the DNA TGTGCCTGGAGCGGAGCGGGGGTAAGGTATGAGCAGTTCTTC. Full variable domain (rest looked up from reference TRBV30 and TRBJ2-1): SQTIHQWPATLVQPVGSPLSLECTVEGTSNPNLYWYRQAAGRGLQLLFYSVGIGQISSEVPQNLSASRPQDRQFILSSKKLLLSDSGFYLCAWSGAGVRYEQFFGPGTRLTVL.

J is TRBJ2-2 and V is TRBV2; D uncertain. In germline, CDR1 is SNHLY, CDR2 FYNNEI. Trimming shortened V by 7 bases and J by 7 bases, and 7 bases separated the two germline ends. The CDR3 totals 11 residues. The CDR3 coding sequence is TGTGCCAGCAAAAGTAGCGGGGAGCTGTTTTTT. Its protein is CASKSSGELFF.

This rearrangement joins TRBV7-9 to TRBJ2-2; tentative D call: TRBD2 (6 bases). Germline CDR1 SEHNR, CDR2 FQNEAQ (reference sequence). This CDR3 comprises 14 residues. V was clipped by 6 bases and J by 5 bases, with 13 bases between them. DNA of the CDR3: TGTGCCAGCAGATTCGGTAGCGGAACCGGGGAGCTGTTTTTT. Encoded protein: CASRFGSGTGELFF.

The V call is TRBV7-2, the J call TRBJ1-2, with 11 bases fitting TRBD1. The CDR3 is 15 amino acids. Germline assignment: CDR1 SGHTA and CDR2 FQGNSA. J was trimmed by 4 bases and V by 1 base; bases with no gene match: 2. DNA of the CDR3: TGTGCCAGCAGCTTAGGGACAGGGGGCGGCTATGGCTACACCTTC. Translating it yields CASSLGTGGGYGYTF.

J is TRBJ2-1 and V is TRBV4-1; a possible D gene is TRBD2 (5 bases). The CDR3 sequence is 18 residues long. Germline CDR1 is MGHRA and CDR2 is YSYEKL. The V end was cut by 4 bases, the J end by 0 bases, with 19 bases between. The CDR3 DNA reads TGCGCCAGCAGCCTCGAGGGCCGGGATACGAGCTCCTACAATGAGCAGTTCTTC. As protein: CASSLEGRDTSSYNEQFF.

J is TRBJ1-3 and V is TRBV18, with 7 nucleotides matching TRBD1. Germline V gives CDR1 KGHSH, CDR2 LQKENI. The ends lost 3 bases at V and 3 bases at J; junction bases unmatched: 2. CDR3 length: 14 amino acids. The CDR3 DNA reads TGTGCCAGCTCACCGACAGGGAGTGGAAACACCATATATTTT. It is translated as CASSPTGSGNTIYF.

V and J are TRBV6-6 and TRBJ1-4; the D gene is possibly TRBD1 (5 bases). The CDR3 contains 15 residues. Trimming removed 7 bases at V and 4 bases at J, with 16 bases between. Germline-derived CDR1 and CDR2 are MNHNY and SVGAGI (reference sequence). Here the CDR3 reads CASTTAGGVNEKLFF. DNA of the CDR3: TGTGCCAGCACCACCGCGGGAGGGGTTAATGAAAAACTGTTTTTT.

The V call is TRBV28, the J call TRBJ2-5, with a tentative D call TRBD1 (5 bases). The CDR3 runs 12 residues. The germline V gene encodes CDR1 MDHEN and CDR2 SYDVKM. Deletions cut 5 bases from V and 7 bases from J, with 11 bases between. The CDR3 nucleotides read TGTGCCAGCAGTCCCCCACAGGCGACCCAGTACTTC. Encoded protein: CASSPPQATQYF.

The gene calls are TRBV7-8 and TRBJ1-1; weak D call: TRBD1 (5 bases). This CDR3 has 15 residues. CDR1 and CDR2 (germline): SGHVS, FQNEAQ. V was trimmed by 0 bases and J by 4 bases, leaving 12 bases between them. Here the CDR3 DNA reads TGTGCCAGCAGCTTAGCGCGGGGCTTGGGCACTGAAGCTTTCTTT. Its protein is CASSLARGLGTEAFF.

This clone was found a few times. The chain links TRBV10-3 to TRBJ2-5; D might be TRBD2 (6 bases). The CDR3 length is 15 residues. Germline V gene data show CDR1 as ENHRY and CDR2 as SYGVKD. V shed 8 bases and J shed 2 bases, with 18 bases lying between them. CDR3 residues: CAIGMGGSLQETQYF. The CDR3 DNA reads TGTGCCATCGGGATGGGGGGATCCCTTCAAGAGACCCAGTACTTC.